The next 5 T cell receptor beta chains were all read from a single sample in a study of T cells in tuberculosis. Some clones are missing from TCRdb's copy, which holds only in-frame ones; the method was immunoSEQ multiplex PCR. Of approximately 30,000 clones in the sample, around 92% were seen once. The source material was PBMCs. The source of these receptors is a donor aged 5-35 years with latent tuberculosis or without tuberculosis infection. Some clones in this sample may be carry-over from other donors' samples.

This clone was counted once. The chain links TRBV19 to TRBJ1-6; D call uncertain. CDR3 length: 15 amino acids. Trimming left V 3 bases short and J 2 bases short, with 8 bases between. Germline-derived CDR1 and CDR2 are LNHDA and SQIVND (reference sequence). CDR3 DNA sequence: TGTGCCAGTAGTATTTACGGGACCTATAATTCACCCCTCCACTTT. Translated, it gives CASSIYGTYNSPLHF.

This chain connects TRBV30 to TRBJ2-7, with TRBD1 identical over 11 bases. In germline, CDR1 is GTSNPN, CDR2 SVGIG (reference sequence). Trimming at V came to 5 bases and at J to 9 bases, leaving 9 bases not matched to a gene. The length of the CDR3 is 13 residues. CDR3 bases: TGTGCCTGGGATCCGGGACAGGGGGTCGCGCAGTACTTC. The encoded protein is CAWDPGQGVAQYF.

The chain has TRBV30 and TRBJ1-5; 7 bases map to TRBD1. The germline CDR1 and CDR2 sequences are GTSNPN and SVGIG (reference sequence). The V gene end was trimmed by 3 bases and the J gene end by 3 bases; junction bases not matched to a gene: 5. CDR3 length equals 14 residues. CDR3 protein: CAWSGQASNQPQHF. As DNA, the CDR3 is TGTGCCTGGAGCGGACAGGCTTCCAATCAGCCCCAGCATTTT.

The chain uses TRBV5-1 and TRBJ2-2; D not resolved. Trimming shortened V by 0 bases and J by 7 bases, and 16 bases separated the two germline ends. The length of the CDR3 is 16 residues. CDR1 and CDR2 from the germline V gene are SGHRS and YFSETQ. Here the CDR3 reads CASSLVSAPPGGELFF. CDR3 nucleotide sequence: TGCGCCAGCAGCTTGGTTAGTGCCCCCCCCGGCGGGGAGCTGTTTTTT.

The V call is TRBV5-1, the J call TRBJ2-3, with D possibly TRBD2 on 6 matching bases. V gave up 4 bases and J gave up 2 bases, with 14 bases separating them. The CDR3 contains 15 residues. The germline V gene encodes CDR1 SGHRS and CDR2 YFSETQ. This CDR3 reads CASSLGGANTDTQYF. The CDR3 DNA follows: TGCGCCAGCAGCCTAGGAGGGGCGAACACAGATACGCAGTATTTT. Full variable domain (rest looked up from reference TRBV5-1 and TRBJ2-3): KAGVTQTPRYLIKTRGQQVTLSCSPISGHRSVSWYQQTPGQGLQFLFEYFSETQRNKGNFPGRFSGRQFSNSRSEMNVSTLELGDSALYLCASSLGGANTDTQYFGPGTRLTVL.